The present TCR beta chain was sequenced within a study of blood T cell repertoires in COVID-19. Trimming cost V 5 bases and J 7 bases; bases outside gene matches: 6. The CDR3 has 14 amino acids. The germline V gene has CDR1 MRHNA and CDR2 SNTAGT. TCRdb keeps only in-frame clones here, not all; method: immunoSEQ multiplex PCR. This table has 100,000 to 130,000 clones, roughly 88% appearing once. This clone has a handful of counts. The TCR originated in a man aged 50-59 years with active or convalescent COVID-19. The chain joins TRBV6-4 to TRBJ2-1; 9 bases are shared with TRBD1. Sequencing used peripheral blood. The CDR3, as DNA: TGTGCCAGCAGTCCCCAGACAGGGGGGAATGAGCAGTTCTTC. Amino acid sequence: CASSPQTGGNEQFF.